The sequence of this T cell receptor (beta chain) was determined in a study of cytomegalovirus exposure and HLA in healthy donors (dated 2017 in TCRdb). Some background on the complete study: In an earlier analysis of around 540 of the donors, approximately 260 Gb of sequence data and 117 million unique TCR beta sequences from 150 million to 200 million T cells were reported. The aim of the study was to test whether cataloging public T cell receptors could identify signatures of past pathogen exposure. The study used immunosequencing to profile the T cell repertoires of more than 650 subjects and linked those repertoires to cytomegalovirus serostatus. About five DR-DQ haplotypes were treated as single units for association and clustering because of strong linkage in the cohort. Alongside the repertoire data, information on donor age, sex, ethnicity and CMV serostatus was compiled. Besides the first cohort of roughly 660 subjects, a separate validation cohort made up of roughly 130 different subjects was used. Typing coverage varied by locus: about 620-630 donors for A, B, C, DRB1 and DQB1; roughly 510 for DQA1; about 600 for DPA1; some 470 for DPB1. To decide whether each TCR beta V gene segment behaved as functional or pseudogenic, an earlier analysis of some 540 of the donors relied on high-throughput TCR beta sequencing. Among approximately 370 genotyped donors of the cohort, an average of around 220,000 unique TCR beta nucleotide sequences was sequenced per donor, of which approximately 19% were non-productive. To predict cytomegalovirus infection status, the study combined high-throughput TCR immunosequencing, statistical association of individual TCRs with disease status, and machine learning. HLA typing covered class I and class II loci at four-digit resolution. A later genetic analysis used genome-wide SNP genotypes for about 65% of the 666 donors, treating that subset as a discovery cohort. In the later analysis, no new phenotypic data were used to find candidate immune exposures; instead, reliance was placed on TCR beta sequences and their occurrence across donors. All discovery cohort repertoires had been generated on a single sequencing platform. In a later analysis, previously published TCR beta repertoires from 550 to 750 donors were re-analyzed and high-resolution HLA genotyping was added so that TCR occurrence patterns could be studied. The genetic ancestry cluster associated with self-reported Caucasian donors included roughly four fifths of the 398 genotyped donors. Roughly 290 gigabases of sequencing data and 91 million or so unique TCR sequences made up an early release that covered some 640 HLA-typed donors.

General study outcomes and caveats: Only TCR beta chains were sequenced in this cohort, and the absence of alpha or paired-chain data limited detectable features. Roughly uniform sequencing depth across donors was assumed in presence/absence analyses, although this assumption may not hold. Because some donors lacked HLA typing at each locus, the association tests relied only on the typed subset. It was suggested by the authors that the approach could potentially be generalized to other disease states and immunological phenotypes. A later analysis found that HLA-associated TCR beta chains were more clonally expanded and had lower generation probabilities than equally common non-associated chains. In both the original and validation cohorts, the classifier was reported to diagnose cytomegalovirus status with high specificity and sensitivity. A total of roughly 160 TCR beta chains were listed by the study as associated with cytomegalovirus. Broadly in line with IMGT annotations, most TCR beta V segments showed up in productive rearrangements about 87% or about 30% of the time in an earlier analysis of about 500 of the donors. In vitro tests confirmed that a few of the cytomegalovirus-associated TCR beta chains recognize cytomegalovirus antigens. Most CMV-associated TCR beta chains appeared to be HLA-restricted in a later analysis, and the HLA associations seemed to be driven largely by CMV exposure. A cluster of highly shared sequence variants was judged likely to be a technical artifact of the sequencing pipeline. The 87-base-pair reads could not distinguish some IMGT-functional V segments, including TRBV6-2 and TRBV6-3, so those segments were excluded. A later analysis associated 16,951 TCR beta sequences with specific HLA alleles at a false discovery rate of 0.05. Most TCR sequences were observed very rarely across donors, whereas some public TCRs were present in many individuals. A further reported finding was that TCR beta sequences accurately predicted the HLA-A and HLA-B alleles for most subjects in the first cohort. Several of the top co-occurrence clusters appeared to be linked to parvovirus B19, influenza, CMV and Epstein-Barr virus, according to a later analysis. Correlated functional status among segregating V segments might reflect linkage disequilibrium, but an unknown experimental factor could not be ruled out. Compared with the approximately 670-donor mean, donors in an Asian-associated ancestry cluster had fewer N-insertions in productive TCRs, according to a later genetic analysis. The only immune exposure information available for the cohort was CMV serostatus. Assigning TCR associations to individual alleles was difficult when HLA alleles, especially DR and DQ, strongly co-occurred. In a later analysis, the rate of TCR association differed among HLA loci, with DRB1 alleles having the most associated TCRs and HLA-C alleles having the fewest. An association between a missense DCLRE1C variant and V-gene and J-gene trimming of TCR beta chains was found in a later genetic analysis and replicated in an independent cohort. Fewer than 20 rarely observed V segments, including chromosome 9 orphons, were excluded from the earlier analysis of approximately 500 of the donors because counts were too low.

Comments on this clone: Its specific antigen is unknown. The input lacks base qualities; no much larger clone sits a single base away.

The library was prepared using the immunoSEQ multiplex PCR assay. For the multiplex PCR, a mixture combining 60 forward primers for TCR Vbeta segments and 13 reverse primers for TCR Jbeta segments was used. The CDR3 region of rearranged TCR beta genes was amplified from genomic DNA by a multiplex PCR assay. Amplified TCR beta libraries were sequenced as 87-base-pair reads on the Illumina HiSeq System. Per the source publication's procedure: In a later analysis, around 80 million unique TCR beta chains were counted across the approximately 670 repertoires, and approximately 11 million of these chains were shared by at least two donors. To remove PCR and sequencing errors, raw reads were error-corrected and collapsed into unique sequences using a nearest-neighbor algorithm that merged closely related sequences. To assign V, D and J gene segments, CDR3 sequences were aligned to IMGT reference sequences. For a sequence to be retained, at least a six-nucleotide match to both a V gene segment and a J gene segment was required. A rearrangement was called productive if the CDR3 had no stop codons and remained in frame with V and J, and every other rearrangement was called non-productive. Following IMGT convention, CDR3 was defined as the stretch from the second conserved V-encoded cysteine up to the conserved J-encoded phenylalanine. The earlier analysis of about 610 of the donors excluded sequences that lacked an unambiguous match to a single V gene segment. In an earlier analysis of 450 to 750 of the donors, a V segment was called functional when productive rearrangements were above 56.7%, and segregating when the standard deviation between donors exceeded 5%. To diagnose cytomegalovirus status from the catalog of TCR beta chain sequences, a statistical classification framework was built. V and J gene assignment, in a later analysis, came from comparing TCR nucleotide sequences with IMGT/GENE-DB human TR gene sequences. In a later analysis, CDR3 sequences and most-parsimonious VDJ recombination scenarios were assigned using the TCRdist pipeline. A later analysis defined each TCR beta chain by its CDR3 amino acid sequence plus V-gene family, and excluded reads lacking a unique V-gene family. As a way to deal with suspected cross-contamination and a sequencing artifact, a later analysis dropped over 550 nucleotide sequences that were highly shared and had low generation probability. In a later analysis, a clonal expansion index was calculated for each public chain from normalized within-repertoire ranks of inferred template counts. In a later analysis, generation probabilities were computed using a VDJ recombination model fitted to out-of-frame rearrangements, and the results were checked against IGoR. A later analysis scored TCR-TCR, TCR-HLA and TCR-CMV co-occurrence with hypergeometric tests, applying a repertoire-size bias correction to TCR pairs. In a later analysis, false discovery rates were estimated by permuting HLA or CMV assignments 20 times. In a later analysis, co-occurring TCRs were grouped using DBSCAN, with TCRdist sequence similarity added in when clustering inside HLA-allele-positive subsets. Repertoires with fewer than 30,000 or more than 120,000 public chains, plus five repertoires with anomalous nucleotide sharing, were excluded from co-occurrence clustering. TCRdb provides this immuneACCESS table in a form limited to in-frame rearrangements. Some clones are lacking; in checked studies, under half of them reflect an unresolved V gene, and why the rest are absent is not known. From that table come the V and J calls and clone size; the DNA was used to work out D and trimming. For this sample there are roughly 120,000 clones; 70% to 80% appear just once. The top ten clonotypes cover about 2% of the sample.

The cohort comprised 666 healthy bone marrow donors. At the time of sampling, every cohort member was nominally healthy, though immune exposures that went unrecorded were likely present. The donor tested CMV seronegative, placing the donor among the 350 to 400 seronegative members of the cohort. A peripheral blood sample was collected from each donor, and TCR beta sequencing was performed on peripheral blood mononuclear cells. The Qiagen DNeasy Blood Extraction Kit was used to extract genomic DNA from the blood cell samples. From the cysteine up to the phenylalanine, the CDR3 has a length of 18 residues. Just CDR3 DNA is preserved here, 54 bases in frame from base 1. CDR1 and CDR2 are drawn from the germline V gene: SGHTA, FQGNSA. For this chain, trimming is 3 bases at the V end and 3 bases at the J end, and the number of junction bases without a gene match is 11.

This clonotype was obtained from a man in his late teens or twenties in good health and CMV-seronegative. The chain is encoded by TRBV7-2 joined to TRBJ2-3, with 11 junctional bases fitting TRBD2. The sample was PBMCs. The sequenced DNA: TGTGCCAGCAGCTTTTGGTTAGCGGGAGGGCCAGAAACAGATACGCAGTATTTT. This translates into CASSFWLAGGPETDTQYF.